The 26 T cell receptor beta chains reported below all come from one sample, sequenced in a study of T cells in Graves' hyperthyroidism and ophthalmopathy. TCR beta CDR3 regions were amplified from RNA. Researchers ran a first-round RT-PCR on the TCR CDR3 using the HTBI primer set. TCRdb re-analysed the multiplex PCR reads in MiXCR, keeping a single row per CDR3 protein. The sample lists about 250,000 distinct CDR3 sequences, about 20% seen once, with approximately 60% in the top ten. Sample: blood. The origin of the receptors is a man aged 25 to 40 with Graves' ophthalmopathy.

The gene calls are TRBV5-1 and TRBJ2-1, with TRBD2 identical over 13 bases. This CDR3 is 17 amino acids long. Trimming cost V 0 bases and J 8 bases; bases outside gene matches: 8. The germline V gene has CDR1 SGHRS and CDR2 YFSETQ. The CDR3 nucleotides are TGCGCCAGCAGCTTGGGCTCGACTAGCGGGAGGAGGGATGAGCAGTTCTTC. Protein sequence: CASSLGSTSGRRDEQFF.

This rearrangement joins TRBV11-2 to TRBJ2-7; 11 nucleotides match TRBD2. The V gene end was trimmed by 4 bases and the J gene end by 5 bases; junction bases not matched to a gene: 7. CDR1 and CDR2 from the germline V gene are SGHAT and FQNNGV. The CDR3 loop spans 15 amino acids. CDR3: CASSSLAGDDDEQYF. The CDR3 coding sequence is TGTGCCAGCAGCTCACTAGCGGGAGACGACGACGAGCAGTACTTC.

J is TRBJ2-2 and V is TRBV5-1, with D unclear. The CDR3 spans 13 residues. The germline gives CDR1 SGHRS, CDR2 YFSETQ. The V end lost 0 bases, the J end lost 13 bases, and 13 bases lay between the germline ends. This CDR3 reads CASSLGGNRALFF. CDR3 bases: TGCGCCAGCAGCTTGGGGGGAAACCGGGCGCTGTTTTTT.

The genes are TRBV20-1 and TRBJ2-3; possibly TRBD2 for D (6 bases). The germline V gene has CDR1 DFQATT and CDR2 SNEGSKA (reference sequence). The CDR3 covers 15 residues. Trimming removed 1 base from V and 2 bases from J, with 13 bases in between. This CDR3 reads CSARAGVKFTDTQYF. For the CDR3, the DNA is TGCAGTGCTAGAGCGGGAGTCAAATTCACAGATACGCAGTATTTT.

This clonotype was detected a few times. The chain combines TRBV6-1 with TRBJ2-7, with 9 nucleotides matching TRBD1. Unmatched junction bases numbered 9, after V lost 6 bases and J lost 6 bases. CDR1 and CDR2 from the germline V gene are MNHNS and SASEGT. The CDR3 is 14 residues long. The CDR3 protein is CASSPGTGRVEQYF. DNA for the CDR3: TGTGCCAGCAGCCCCGGGACAGGGCGAGTCGAGCAGTACTTC.

This clonotype has only a few counts. V is TRBV7-8 and J is TRBJ1-5, with 11 bases lining up with TRBD1. CDR3 length: 15 residues. V lost 3 bases, J lost 7 bases, and 5 bases stayed unmatched. CDR1 and CDR2 from the germline V gene are SGHVS and FQNEAQ. CDR3 bases: TGTGCCAGCAGCTTGGGACAGGGGGTTCGGCAGCCCCAGCATTTT. It encodes CASSLGQGVRQPQHF.

The chain employs TRBV6-5 and TRBJ1-2; 8 bases agree with TRBD1. V lost 2 bases to trimming and J lost 8 bases; unmatched junction nucleotides: 7. Germline CDR1 is MNHEY and CDR2 is SVGAGI. The CDR3 runs to 14 residues. The CDR3 sequence: CASSYRQGARGYTF. The DNA of the CDR3 is TGTGCCAGCAGTTACAGGCAGGGGGCTCGCGGCTACACCTTC.

This clonotype occurred a few times. V is TRBV7-6 and J is TRBJ2-5; D might be TRBD2 (6 bases). This CDR3 is 17 amino acids long. CDR1 is SGHVS and CDR2 is FNYEAQ in the germline V gene. Trimming took 2 bases from V and 1 from J, leaving 17 bases between them. The CDR3 DNA follows: TGTGCCAGCAGCTTACGTCCGCACGGGGAGGTCCAAGAGACCCAGTACTTC. Protein sequence: CASSLRPHGEVQETQYF.

This clonotype was observed many times. The chain uses TRBV2 and TRBJ1-1, with a weak D call TRBD1 (5 bases). Germline values: CDR1 SNHLY, CDR2 FYNNEI. This CDR3 has 19 residues. The V and J ends lost 4 bases and 0 bases respectively, with 24 bases between them. In nucleotides, the CDR3 is TGTGCCAGCAGTGCAACCCGAGGAGTGGGGGAAACTATGAACACTGAAGCTTTCTTT. Amino acid sequence: CASSATRGVGETMNTEAFF.

Only a few counts were recorded for this clonotype. Here the CDR3 DNA reads TGTGCCAGCAGCGGTAGCGGGAGGGCCAACGGGGAGCTGTTTTTT. As protein: CASSGSGRANGELFF. V usage is TRBV4-2 and J usage is TRBJ2-2, with 11 positions matching TRBD2. Germline lookup yields CDR1 LGHNA and CDR2 YNFKEQ. The CDR3 is 15 residues long. Unmatched junction bases numbered 6, after V lost 5 bases and J lost 7 bases.

Ten or more counts support this clonotype. The chain carries TRBV5-1 and TRBJ1-6; D may be TRBD1 (6 bases). V lost 4 bases, J lost 4 bases, and 15 bases lay in between. Germline CDR1 and CDR2: SGHRS and YFSETQ. The CDR3 runs 16 residues. CDR3 loop: CASSTSGTSYNSPLHF. Written as DNA, the CDR3 is TGCGCCAGCAGCACATCCGGGACAAGTTATAATTCACCCCTCCACTTT.

J is TRBJ2-1 and V is TRBV9; 7 bases fit TRBD2. After removal of 0 bases from V and 4 bases from J, the junction contained 7 bases not matched to a gene. CDR1 SGDLS and CDR2 YYNGEE come from the germline V gene. The CDR3 length is 16 residues. DNA for the CDR3: TGTGCCAGCAGCGTAGAGGCGGGAGCGTTGTACAATGAGCAGTTCTTC. Protein sequence: CASSVEAGALYNEQFF.

This sequence joins TRBV5-6 and TRBJ1-3; D gene ambiguous. V was clipped by 3 bases and J by 2 bases, with 9 bases between them. CDR3 length: 14 amino acids. Germline CDR1 reads SGHDT; CDR2 reads YYEEEE. The CDR3 here is CASSSGVTGNTIYF. The DNA of the CDR3 is TGTGCCAGCAGCTCCGGGGTTACTGGAAACACCATATATTTT.

This clonotype has at least ten counts. The genes are TRBV2 and TRBJ2-5, with 10 bases that match TRBD1. J gave up 2 bases and V 8 bases, and 8 bases lay outside the gene matches. This CDR3 is built from 15 residues. Germline loops: CDR1 SNHLY, CDR2 FYNNEI. The CDR3 DNA follows: TGTGCCAGCGAGTGGGACAGGGGTCGTCAAGAGACCCAGTACTTC. This translates into CASEWDRGRQETQYF.

This clonotype was counted ten times or more. The rearrangement joins TRBV5-1 to TRBJ2-3, with a weak D call TRBD2 (6 bases). The CDR3 length is 14 residues. Trimming cost V 4 bases and J 4 bases, with 13 bases left between them. Germline V CDR1 and CDR2: SGHRS, YFSETQ. The CDR3 loop is CASSRAGHADTQYF. The CDR3 DNA reads as TGCGCCAGCAGCCGAGCGGGTCATGCAGATACGCAGTATTTT. The full variable domain, with the rest looked up from reference TRBV5-1 and TRBJ2-3, is KAGVTQTPRYLIKTRGQQVTLSCSPISGHRSVSWYQQTPGQGLQFLFEYFSETQRNKGNFPGRFSGRQFSNSRSEMNVSTLELGDSALYLCASSRAGHADTQYFGPGTRLTVL.

The rearrangement uses TRBV20-1 and TRBJ2-3; D is uncertain. The CDR3 totals 15 residues. Trimming took off 0 bases at V and 4 bases at J, with 14 bases between the two ends. The V gene's germline CDR1 is DFQATT and CDR2 SNEGSKA (reference sequence). DNA for the CDR3: TGCAGTGCTAGAGATCTTATCAGTTCTTCAGATACGCAGTATTTT. Translating it yields CSARDLISSSDTQYF.

The rearrangement joins TRBV12-3 or TRBV12-4 to TRBJ2-1; perhaps TRBD2 as D (7 bases). The CDR3 totals 16 residues. Trimming took off 2 bases at V and 4 bases at J, with 15 bases between the two ends. The CDR3 DNA reads as TGTGCCAGCAGTTTATTAGGGGGGGGAATTTACAATGAGCAGTTCTTC. Its protein is CASSLLGGGIYNEQFF.

The sample holds a few counts of this clonotype. The CDR3 DNA reads as TGTGCCACCCAAGCGGGAGGAGGCTACGAGCAGTACTTC. It encodes CATQAGGGYEQYF. This chain joins TRBV24-1 and TRBJ2-7, with 9 bases fitting TRBD2. CDR3 length: 13 residues. J was trimmed by 3 bases and V by 9 bases; bases with no gene match: 5. Germline loops: CDR1 KGHDR, CDR2 SFDVKD.

This sequence joins TRBV6-5 and TRBJ1-5, with D unclear. The CDR3 spans 13 residues. The germline V gene encodes CDR1 MNHEY and CDR2 SVGAGI. V gave up 0 bases and J gave up 4 bases, with 4 bases separating them. Here the CDR3 DNA reads TGTGCCAGCAGTTACTCTCGGAATCAGCCCCAGCATTTT. Translating it yields CASSYSRNQPQHF.

This clonotype was counted between two and nine times. This sequence joins TRBV5-1 and TRBJ2-1, with 9 bases that match TRBD1. This CDR3 spans 15 amino acids. J gave up 4 bases and V 4 bases, and 6 bases lay outside the gene matches. CDR1 and CDR2 from the germline V gene are SGHRS and YFSETQ. Here the CDR3 DNA reads TGCGCCAGCAGCCGCGGGACAGGGCCATACAATGAGCAGTTCTTC. Its translation: CASSRGTGPYNEQFF.

This clonotype was seen only a few times. The chain's CDR3 is CASSISPGTKQETQYF. DNA for the CDR3: TGTGCCAGTAGTATTTCGCCAGGGACCAAGCAAGAGACCCAGTACTTC. The chain has TRBV19 and TRBJ2-5; D is possibly TRBD1 or TRBD2 (5 bases each). Germline loops: CDR1 LNHDA, CDR2 SQIVND (reference sequence). The CDR3 extends over 16 amino acids. V was pared by 3 bases and J by 2 bases, with 16 bases between.

This clonotype was detected only a few times. Since a much larger clone is just one base distant, this may be a read error. CDR3 protein: CSAISRNTEAFF. CDR3 nucleotide sequence: TGCAGTGCCATCAGCAGGAACACTGAAGCTTTCTTT. This sequence joins TRBV20-1 and TRBJ1-1, with no clear D. Germline-derived CDR1 and CDR2 are DFQATT and SNEGSKA (reference sequence). V lost 6 bases and J 1 base, leaving 9 bases between the germline ends. The CDR3 sequence is 12 residues long.

V usage is TRBV7-3 and J usage is TRBJ2-1; 12 nucleotides agree with TRBD2. The CDR3 length is 14 residues. Germline V lookup: CDR1 SGHTA, CDR2 FQGTGA. V gave up 5 bases and J gave up 6 bases; unmatched junction bases: 2. CDR3 DNA sequence: TGTGCCAGCAGCCTAGCGGGAGGGAGCAATGAGCAGTTCTTC. It specifies CASSLAGGSNEQFF.

The chain recombines TRBV9 with TRBJ2-7; the D call may be TRBD1 or TRBD2 (5 bases each). With 5 bases removed from V and 3 bases from J, the gap between germline ends came to 18 bases. Per germline, CDR1 SGDLS and CDR2 YYNGEE. This CDR3 has 15 amino acids. The CDR3 nucleotides read TGTGCCAGCAGTAGAGGGGCGGAATTCCTCTACGAGCAGTACTTC. It specifies CASSRGAEFLYEQYF.

V and J are TRBV27 and TRBJ2-2; TRBD2 matches at 7 bases. CDR3 size: 12 residues. From germline, CDR1 is MNHEY and CDR2 SMNVEV (reference sequence). V gave up 8 bases and J gave up 9 bases; unmatched junction bases: 6. The CDR3: CASAGGVRELFF. The CDR3 DNA reads as TGTGCCAGCGCTGGGGGGGTCCGGGAGCTGTTTTTT.

V usage is TRBV5-1 and J usage is TRBJ2-5, with TRBD1 identical over 8 bases. The V gene's germline CDR1 is SGHRS and CDR2 YFSETQ. V was clipped by 1 base and J by 2 bases; unmatched bases: 7. This CDR3 region has 16 residues. As DNA, the CDR3 is TGCGCCAGCAGCTTGTCAGGACAGGGCCAGCAAGAGACCCAGTACTTC. Protein sequence: CASSLSGQGQQETQYF.